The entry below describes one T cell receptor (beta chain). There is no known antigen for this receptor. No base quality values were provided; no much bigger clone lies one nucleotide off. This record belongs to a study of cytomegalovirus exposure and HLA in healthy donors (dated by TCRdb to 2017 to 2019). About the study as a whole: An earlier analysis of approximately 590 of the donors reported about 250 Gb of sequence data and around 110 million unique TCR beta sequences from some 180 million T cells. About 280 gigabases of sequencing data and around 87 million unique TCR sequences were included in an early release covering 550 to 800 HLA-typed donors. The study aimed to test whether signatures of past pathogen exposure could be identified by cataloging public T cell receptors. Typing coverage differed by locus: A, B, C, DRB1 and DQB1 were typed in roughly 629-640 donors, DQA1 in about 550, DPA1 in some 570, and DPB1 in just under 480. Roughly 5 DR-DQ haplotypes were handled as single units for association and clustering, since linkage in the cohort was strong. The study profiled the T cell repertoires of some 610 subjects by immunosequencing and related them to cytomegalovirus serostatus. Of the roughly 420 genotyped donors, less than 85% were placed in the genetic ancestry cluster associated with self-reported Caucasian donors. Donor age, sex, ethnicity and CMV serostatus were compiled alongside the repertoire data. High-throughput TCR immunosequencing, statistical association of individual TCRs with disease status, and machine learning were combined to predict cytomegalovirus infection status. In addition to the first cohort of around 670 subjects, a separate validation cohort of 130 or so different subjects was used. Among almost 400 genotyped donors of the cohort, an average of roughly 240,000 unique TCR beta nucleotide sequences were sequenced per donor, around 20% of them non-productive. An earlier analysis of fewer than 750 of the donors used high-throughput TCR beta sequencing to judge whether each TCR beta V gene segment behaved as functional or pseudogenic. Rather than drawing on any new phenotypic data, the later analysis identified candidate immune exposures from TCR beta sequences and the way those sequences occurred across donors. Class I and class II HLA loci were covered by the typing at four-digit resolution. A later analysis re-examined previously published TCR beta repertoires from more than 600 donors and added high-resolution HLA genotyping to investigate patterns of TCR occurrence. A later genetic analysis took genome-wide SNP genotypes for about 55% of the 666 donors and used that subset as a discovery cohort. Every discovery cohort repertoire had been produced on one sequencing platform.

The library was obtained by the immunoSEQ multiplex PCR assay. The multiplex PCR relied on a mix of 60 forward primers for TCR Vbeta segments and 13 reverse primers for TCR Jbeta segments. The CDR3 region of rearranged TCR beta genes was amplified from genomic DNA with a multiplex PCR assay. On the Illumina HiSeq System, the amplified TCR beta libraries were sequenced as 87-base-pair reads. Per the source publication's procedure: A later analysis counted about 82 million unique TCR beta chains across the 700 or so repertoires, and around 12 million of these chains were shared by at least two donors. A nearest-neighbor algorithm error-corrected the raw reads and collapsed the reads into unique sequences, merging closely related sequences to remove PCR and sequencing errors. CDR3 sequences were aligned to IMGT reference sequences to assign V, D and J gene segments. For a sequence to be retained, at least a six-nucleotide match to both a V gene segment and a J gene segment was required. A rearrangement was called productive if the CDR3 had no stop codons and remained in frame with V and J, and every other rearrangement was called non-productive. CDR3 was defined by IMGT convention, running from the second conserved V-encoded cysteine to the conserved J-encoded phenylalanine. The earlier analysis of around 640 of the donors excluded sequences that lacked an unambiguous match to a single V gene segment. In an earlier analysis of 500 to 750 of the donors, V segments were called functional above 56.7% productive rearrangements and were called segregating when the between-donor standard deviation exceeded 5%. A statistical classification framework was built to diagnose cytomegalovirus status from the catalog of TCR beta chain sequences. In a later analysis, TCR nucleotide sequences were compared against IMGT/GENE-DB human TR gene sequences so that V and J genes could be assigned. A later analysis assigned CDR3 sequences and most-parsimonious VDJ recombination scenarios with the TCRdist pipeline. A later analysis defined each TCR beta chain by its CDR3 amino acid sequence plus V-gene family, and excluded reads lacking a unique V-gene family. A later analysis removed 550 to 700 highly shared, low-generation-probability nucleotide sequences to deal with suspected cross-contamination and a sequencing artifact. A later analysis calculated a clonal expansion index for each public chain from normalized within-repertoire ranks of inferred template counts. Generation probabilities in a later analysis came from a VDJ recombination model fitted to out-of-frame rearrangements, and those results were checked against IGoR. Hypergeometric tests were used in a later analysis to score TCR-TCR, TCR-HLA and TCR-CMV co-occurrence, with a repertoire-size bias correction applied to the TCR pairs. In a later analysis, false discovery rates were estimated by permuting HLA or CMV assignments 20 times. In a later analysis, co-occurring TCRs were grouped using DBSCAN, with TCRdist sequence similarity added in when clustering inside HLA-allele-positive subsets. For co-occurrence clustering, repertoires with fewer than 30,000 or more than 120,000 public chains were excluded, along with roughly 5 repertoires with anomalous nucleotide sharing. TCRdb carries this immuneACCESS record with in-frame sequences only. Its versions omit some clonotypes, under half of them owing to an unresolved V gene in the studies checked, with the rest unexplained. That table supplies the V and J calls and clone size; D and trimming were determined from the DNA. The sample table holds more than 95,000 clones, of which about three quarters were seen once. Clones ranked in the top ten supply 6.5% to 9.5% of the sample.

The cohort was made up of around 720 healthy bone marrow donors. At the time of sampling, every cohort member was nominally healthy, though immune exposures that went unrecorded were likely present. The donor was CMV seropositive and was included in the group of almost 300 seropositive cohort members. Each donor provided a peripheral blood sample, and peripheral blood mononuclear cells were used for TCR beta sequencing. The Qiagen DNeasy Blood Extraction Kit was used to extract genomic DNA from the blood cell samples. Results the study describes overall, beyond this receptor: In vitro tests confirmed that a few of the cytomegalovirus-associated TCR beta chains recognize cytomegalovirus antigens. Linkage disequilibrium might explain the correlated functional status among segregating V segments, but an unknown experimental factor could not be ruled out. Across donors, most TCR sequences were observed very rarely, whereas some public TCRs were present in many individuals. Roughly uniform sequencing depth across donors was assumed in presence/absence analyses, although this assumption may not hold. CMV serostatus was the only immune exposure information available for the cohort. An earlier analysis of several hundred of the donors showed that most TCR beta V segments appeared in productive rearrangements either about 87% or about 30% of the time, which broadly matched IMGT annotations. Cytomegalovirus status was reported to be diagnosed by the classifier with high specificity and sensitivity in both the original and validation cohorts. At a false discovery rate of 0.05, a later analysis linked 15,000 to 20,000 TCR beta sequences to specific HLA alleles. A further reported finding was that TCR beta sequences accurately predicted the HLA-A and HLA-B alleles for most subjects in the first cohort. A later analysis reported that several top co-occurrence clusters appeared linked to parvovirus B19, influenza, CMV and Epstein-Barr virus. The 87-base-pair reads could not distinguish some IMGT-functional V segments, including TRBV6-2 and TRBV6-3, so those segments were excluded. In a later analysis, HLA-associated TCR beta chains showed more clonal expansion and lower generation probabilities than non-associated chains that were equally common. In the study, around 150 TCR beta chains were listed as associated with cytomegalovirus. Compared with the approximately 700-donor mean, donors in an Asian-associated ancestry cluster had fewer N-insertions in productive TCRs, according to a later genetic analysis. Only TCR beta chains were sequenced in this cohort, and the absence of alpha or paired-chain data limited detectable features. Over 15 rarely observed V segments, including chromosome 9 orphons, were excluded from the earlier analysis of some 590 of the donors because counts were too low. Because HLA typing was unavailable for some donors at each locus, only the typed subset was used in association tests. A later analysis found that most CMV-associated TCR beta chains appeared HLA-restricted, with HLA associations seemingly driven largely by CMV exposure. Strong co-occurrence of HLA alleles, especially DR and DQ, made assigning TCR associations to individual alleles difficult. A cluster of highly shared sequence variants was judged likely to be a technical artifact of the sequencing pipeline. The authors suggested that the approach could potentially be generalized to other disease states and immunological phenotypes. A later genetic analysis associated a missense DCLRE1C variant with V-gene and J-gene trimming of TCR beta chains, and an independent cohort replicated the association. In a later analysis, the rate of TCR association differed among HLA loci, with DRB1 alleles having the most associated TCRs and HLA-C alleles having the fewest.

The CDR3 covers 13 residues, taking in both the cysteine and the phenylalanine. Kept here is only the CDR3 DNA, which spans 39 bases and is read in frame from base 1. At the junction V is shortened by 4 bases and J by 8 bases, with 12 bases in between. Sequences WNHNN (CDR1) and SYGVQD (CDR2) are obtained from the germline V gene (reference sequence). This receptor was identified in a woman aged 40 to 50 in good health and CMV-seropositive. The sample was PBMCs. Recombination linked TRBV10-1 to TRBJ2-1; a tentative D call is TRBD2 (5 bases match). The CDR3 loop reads CASSAGWVDEQFF. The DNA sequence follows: TGCGCCAGCAGTGCGGGATGGGTGGATGAGCAGTTCTTC.